Below are 19 T cell receptor beta chains sequenced from a single sample in a study of neurological immune-mediated disorders. Time point noted: longitudinal time-point 3. Each CDR3 protein is one row after TCRdb ran MiXCR on the 5' RACE reads. In the table there are about 99,000 distinct CDR3 sequences, more than 10% of which are singletons. Sample: PBMCs. The origin of the receptors is a female donor with HTLV-1-associated myelopathy (HAM/TSP).

This clonotype was counted ten times or more. This chain links TRBV12-5 with TRBJ1-4; unclear D gene. V dropped 2 bases and J dropped 8 bases, with 12 bases sitting between them. Germline V gives CDR1 LGHNT, CDR2 FRNRAP. This CDR3 region has 14 residues. The CDR3 bases are TGTGCTAGTGGTTTGTGGCAGTCGGGGGAAAAACTGTTTTTT. Its translation: CASGLWQSGEKLFF.

This clonotype showed up many times. The chain joins TRBV28 to TRBJ1-5; D gene uncertain. V gave up 0 bases and J gave up 7 bases, with 4 bases separating them. The CDR3 length is 12 residues. Per the germline V gene, CDR1 is MDHEN and CDR2 is SYDVKM. CDR3 nucleotide sequence: TGTGCCAGCAGTTTATGGCAACAGCCCCAGCATTTT. Amino acid sequence: CASSLWQQPQHF.

At least ten counts were recorded for this clonotype. The chain links TRBV20-1 to TRBJ2-5, with TRBD2 matching 7 bases. The CDR3 runs 14 residues. CDR1 and CDR2 (germline): DFQATT, SNEGSKA (reference sequence). The J segment lost 1 base and the V segment lost 2 bases, leaving 4 bases of the junction unmatched. CDR3 sequence reads: CSARRAGTQETQYF. CDR3 nucleotide sequence: TGCAGTGCTAGAAGAGCGGGGACCCAAGAGACCCAGTACTTC.

Many counts were recorded for this clonotype. The chain carries TRBV7-9 and TRBJ1-2; tentative D call: TRBD1 (5 bases). Between the trimmed V and J ends, which lost 5 bases and 8 bases, there was a span of 15 bases. The V gene's germline CDR1 is SEHNR and CDR2 FQNEAQ (reference sequence). The length of the CDR3 is 13 residues. The CDR3 nucleotides are TGTGCCAGCAGCCGGGACGGGAGGGGAGGCTACACCTTC. Its protein is CASSRDGRGGYTF.

This clonotype has ten or more counts. CDR3 residues: CASSYRGSNGYTF. CDR3 nucleotides: TGTGCCAGCAGTTATAGAGGGTCGAATGGCTACACCTTC. This chain joins TRBV6-2 or TRBV6-3 and TRBJ1-2; D not certain. The V gene's germline CDR1 is MNHEY and CDR2 SVGEGT. This CDR3 region has 13 residues. Trimming stripped 3 bases from V and 6 bases from J, with 11 bases between.

In this sample, this clonotype turned up many times. V and J are TRBV25-1 and TRBJ2-7; no definite D call. Germline-derived CDR1 and CDR2 are MGHDK and SYGVNS. The CDR3 covers 12 residues. V was pared by 1 base and J by 5 bases, with 6 bases between. The chain's CDR3 is CASSELSDEQYF. DNA for the CDR3: TGTGCCAGCAGTGAATTGAGCGACGAGCAGTACTTC.

Ten or more counts support this clonotype. The rearrangement links TRBV20-1 to TRBJ1-2; maybe TRBD1 (6 bases). The V gene's germline CDR1 is DFQATT and CDR2 SNEGSKA (reference sequence). CDR3 size: 11 residues. The germline V and J ends were trimmed by 3 bases and 9 bases, with 11 bases remaining between them. This CDR3 reads CSASHRASYTF. CDR3 DNA sequence: TGCAGTGCTAGTCACAGGGCCAGCTACACCTTC.

Ten or more counts support this clonotype. The chain couples TRBV10-3 to TRBJ1-6; 12 bases match TRBD1. Germline V CDR1 and CDR2: ENHRY, SYGVKD. There are 14 residues in the CDR3. V trimming: 7 bases; J trimming: 8 bases; junction bases outside the gene matches: 3. The CDR3 bases are TGTGCCATCACCCGGGACAGGGGGCATTCACCCCTCCACTTT. Amino acids: CAITRDRGHSPLHF.

This clonotype was found many times. J is TRBJ1-1 and V is TRBV7-9, with 9 bases identical to TRBD1. The CDR3 loop spans 16 amino acids. J lost 0 bases, V lost 5 bases, and 7 bases had no gene match. Germline CDR1 SEHNR, CDR2 FQNEAQ (reference sequence). As DNA, the CDR3 is TGTGCCAGCAGCCAGGGACAGGGATTACTGAACACTGAAGCTTTCTTT. Residues: CASSQGQGLLNTEAFF.

This clonotype was observed many times. V gene TRBV7-9 combines with J gene TRBJ2-3; no clear D. The V gene's germline CDR1 is SEHNR and CDR2 FQNEAQ (reference sequence). The germline V and J ends were trimmed by 1 base and 5 bases, with 7 bases remaining between them. The CDR3 covers 13 residues. The CDR3 region is CASSLVGVDTQYF. The CDR3 DNA reads TGTGCCAGCAGCTTAGTAGGCGTAGATACGCAGTATTTT.

In its sample, this clonotype was seen many times. This chain joins TRBV2 and TRBJ2-4; the match to TRBD1 covers 9 bases. The CDR3 is 13 residues long. CDR1 is SNHLY and CDR2 is FYNNEI in the germline V gene. J lost 6 bases, V lost 8 bases, and 5 bases had no gene match. The CDR3 sequence: CASGGTGSNIQYF. In DNA form, the CDR3 reads TGTGCCAGCGGGGGGACAGGGTCAAACATTCAGTACTTC.

The sample holds many counts of this clonotype. The chain links TRBV27 to TRBJ2-7, with 9 bases identical to TRBD1. The CDR3 runs to 15 residues. From germline, CDR1 is MNHEY and CDR2 SMNVEV (reference sequence). The J segment lost 1 base and the V segment lost 4 bases, leaving 5 bases of the junction unmatched. DNA of the CDR3: TGTGCCAGCAGTTCGGGACAGGGTTTGTCCTACGAGCAGTACTTC. Translation: CASSSGQGLSYEQYF.

J is TRBJ2-3 and V is TRBV5-1; 7 nucleotides align to TRBD1. Unmatched junction bases numbered 6, after V lost 5 bases and J lost 0 bases. This CDR3 region has 15 residues. CDR1 is SGHRS, CDR2 YFSETQ, per germline. As DNA, the CDR3 is TGCGCCAGCAGAATGGGACAGCTAAGCACAGATACGCAGTATTTT. It codes for CASRMGQLSTDTQYF.

This clonotype was seen ten or more times. The rearrangement links TRBV5-1 to TRBJ1-1, with a tentative D call TRBD1 (6 bases). Germline lookup yields CDR1 SGHRS and CDR2 YFSETQ. Trimming removed 4 bases from V and 1 base from J, with 17 bases in between. The CDR3 contains 16 residues. The CDR3 here is CASSPAPSGQNTEAFF. The CDR3 nucleotides are TGCGCCAGCAGCCCCGCTCCCTCGGGACAGAACACTGAAGCTTTCTTT.

Only a few counts were recorded for this clonotype. Germline is not matched at one junction end, which may reflect a read error. The genes are TRBV7-9 and TRBJ2-5, with 9 bases lining up with TRBD2. Germline V gene data show CDR1 as SEHNR and CDR2 as FQNEAQ (reference sequence). The CDR3 extends over 15 amino acids. The CDR3 region is CASSLRGGVEETQYF. Here the CDR3 DNA reads TGTGCCAGCAGCTTGCGCGGGGGGGTTGAGGAGACACAGTACTTC. Full variable domain (outside the CDR3, taken from reference TRBV7-9 and TRBJ2-5): DTGVSQNPRHKITKRGQNVTFRCDPISEHNRLYWYRQTLGQGPEFLTYFQNEAQLEKSRLLSDRFSAERPKGSFSTLEIQRTEQGDSAMYLCASSLRGGVEETQYFGPGTRLLVL.

This rearrangement joins TRBV11-2 to TRBJ2-3, with TRBD2 matching 12 bases. The V gene's germline CDR1 is SGHAT and CDR2 FQNNGV. V trimming: 1 base; J trimming: 5 bases; junction bases outside the gene matches: 7. The CDR3 length is 17 residues. The CDR3 protein is CASSLVALAGGQDTQYF. As DNA, the CDR3 is TGTGCCAGCAGCTTAGTAGCCCTAGCGGGGGGGCAAGATACGCAGTATTTT.

This clonotype was seen only a few times. The chain has TRBV20-1 and TRBJ1-5, with 7 bases lining up with TRBD1. CDR1 is DFQATT, CDR2 SNEGSKA, per germline (reference sequence). V trimming: 0 bases; J trimming: 5 bases; junction bases outside the gene matches: 10. The CDR3 runs 16 residues. CDR3 nucleotide sequence: TGCAGTGCTAGAGATAAAAGGCGAGGGGGCGATCAGCCCCAGCATTTT. Amino acid sequence: CSARDKRRGGDQPQHF.

This clonotype was seen repeatedly, ten times or more. V is TRBV28 and J is TRBJ2-1; D gene uncertain. V was cut by 11 bases and J by 0 bases, with 20 bases left in between. Germline CDR1 is MDHEN and CDR2 is SYDVKM. The CDR3 contains 16 residues. CDR3 in amino acids: CACSLMGSSSYNEQFF. CDR3 nucleotides: TGTGCCTGCTCCCTAATGGGGTCTAGCTCCTACAATGAGCAGTTCTTC.

A few counts support this clonotype. The chain has TRBV7-3 and TRBJ2-3, with D perhaps matching TRBD2 (6 bases). Germline values: CDR1 SGHTA, CDR2 FQGTGA. The CDR3 spans 15 residues. Trimming stripped 5 bases from V and 2 bases from J, with 14 bases between. DNA of the CDR3: TGTGCCAGCAGCCTTGGGGCTAGCGACACAGATACGCAGTATTTT. This translates into CASSLGASDTDTQYF.